This TCR beta chain comes out of a study of T cell responses to AZD1222 COVID-19 vaccine. Study overall: Pooled in the analysis were second doses at about 4 or about 12 weeks.

Study observations and caveats: Across spike, vaccine-associated CD4 TCRs were found, dominant at 160-218 and 743-854. Donors, mostly white British, included more females; clonal diversity was possibly underestimated. Spike-specific TCR breadth and depth went up after people got two AZD1222 doses.

For this clone: Its antigen remains unknown.

The V gene lost 8 bases and the J gene lost 7 bases, with 15 bases spanning the gap. The CDR3 is made up of 13 amino acids. Germline loops: CDR1 SGHTA, CDR2 FQGTGA. TCRdb's copy holds only in-frame clones and misses some; the assay was immunoSEQ multiplex PCR. The sample shows about 98,000 clones, about 85% of them seen only once. The source of this sequence is an adult in good health. Sequenced here: peripheral blood, sampled on day 0 of AZD1222 vaccination. This chain links TRBV7-3 with TRBJ2-1, with D maybe TRBD1 (6 bases). As DNA, the CDR3 is TGTGCCAGCGCCTCTACAGGGTATAATGAGCAGTTCTTC. Translated: CASASTGYNEQFF.